Below are 8 T cell receptor beta chains sequenced from a single sample in a study of T cell changes during pregnancy in multiple sclerosis. Produced via immunoSEQ multiplex PCR; TCRdb's table is partial and in-frame only. The repertoire consists of tens of thousands of clones, with roughly 92% occurring once and the leading ten covering approximately 4%. The sample was peripheral blood, taken after pregnancy. All receptors derive from a female donor in good health, enrolled as a control in a pregnancy study.

The genes are TRBV19 and TRBJ2-5, with 8 nucleotides matching TRBD2. The CDR3 totals 14 residues. Trimming at V came to 3 bases and at J to 5 bases, leaving 5 bases not matched to a gene. The germline gives CDR1 LNHDA, CDR2 SQIVND (reference sequence). The CDR3 loop is CASSIGTSPETQYF. CDR3 DNA: TGTGCCAGTAGTATCGGGACTAGTCCGGAGACCCAGTACTTC.

This chain joins TRBV5-1 and TRBJ2-7; D call uncertain. Trimming removed 4 bases from V and 4 bases from J, with 9 bases in between. The CDR3 is 12 residues long. Germline V CDR1 and CDR2: SGHRS, YFSETQ. CDR3 nucleotide sequence: TGCGCCAGCAGCCAAGCACCGTACGAGCAGTACTTC. As protein: CASSQAPYEQYF.

This clone was seen only a few times. The rearrangement uses TRBV4-1 and TRBJ1-1; weak D call: TRBD1 (5 bases). The germline CDR1 and CDR2 sequences are MGHRA and YSYEKL. The ends were cut back, 1 base at V and 7 bases at J, with 16 bases in the middle. CDR3 length: 15 residues. This chain's CDR3 is CASSQGGTLALEAFF. The DNA for the CDR3 is TGCGCCAGCAGCCAAGGCGGGACTCTAGCTCTTGAAGCTTTCTTT.

V gene TRBV27 combines with J gene TRBJ1-6, with 11 bases matching TRBD1. The CDR3 contains 21 residues. CDR1 and CDR2 (germline): MNHEY, SMNVEV (reference sequence). With 9 bases clipped from V and 1 base from J, the junction kept 20 bases outside the gene matches. CDR3 amino acids: CARNRDRGWRMVESYNSPLHF. DNA for the CDR3: TGTGCCAGAAACCGGGACAGGGGGTGGCGTATGGTTGAGTCCTATAATTCACCCCTCCACTTT.

The chain carries TRBV4-2 and TRBJ2-5, with 11 nucleotides matching TRBD2. Germline values: CDR1 LGHNA, CDR2 YNFKEQ. Trimming at V came to 0 bases and at J to 5 bases, leaving 8 bases not matched to a gene. The CDR3 extends over 17 amino acids. Here the CDR3 DNA reads TGTGCCAGCAGCCAAGATGGAGCTAGCGGGGGGTTGGAGACCCAGTACTTC. It yields the protein CASSQDGASGGLETQYF.

The J gene is TRBJ1-4, the V gene TRBV7-2; possible D gene TRBD1, 5 bases. V was clipped by 3 bases and J by 6 bases, with 20 bases between them. The length of the CDR3 is 17 residues. Germline-derived CDR1 and CDR2 are SGHTA and FQGNSA. Here the CDR3 DNA reads TGTGCCAGCAGCTTCCCCCGGGCACGGGGAGGGGATGAAAAACTGTTTTTT. Translation gives CASSFPRARGGDEKLFF.

In this sample, this clone turned up a few times. This chain links TRBV28 with TRBJ1-5, with unresolved D. Deletions cut 6 bases from V and 7 bases from J, with 10 bases between. Germline CDR1 reads MDHEN; CDR2 reads SYDVKM. The CDR3 sequence is 12 residues long. CDR3 coding DNA: TGTGCCAGCAGCCTTAGCACCCAGCCCCAGCATTTT. Protein product: CASSLSTQPQHF.

This clone has only a few counts. This chain uses TRBV13 with TRBJ1-2; 8 positions match TRBD1. The V gene's germline CDR1 is PRHDT and CDR2 FYEKMQ (reference sequence). The length of the CDR3 is 14 residues. The V and J ends lost 0 bases and 5 bases, in that order; junction bases with no gene match: 2. CDR3 coding DNA: TGTGCCAGCAGCTTAGGGGGACAGGAATATGGCTACACCTTC. This translates into CASSLGGQEYGYTF. Based on the CDR3 plus reference TRBV13 and TRBJ1-2, the full variable domain is AAGVIQSPRHLIKEKRETATLKCYPIPRHDTVYWYQQGPGQDPQFLISFYEKMQSDKGSIPDRFSAQQFSDYHSELNMSSLELGDSALYFCASSLGGQEYGYTFGSGTRLTVV.